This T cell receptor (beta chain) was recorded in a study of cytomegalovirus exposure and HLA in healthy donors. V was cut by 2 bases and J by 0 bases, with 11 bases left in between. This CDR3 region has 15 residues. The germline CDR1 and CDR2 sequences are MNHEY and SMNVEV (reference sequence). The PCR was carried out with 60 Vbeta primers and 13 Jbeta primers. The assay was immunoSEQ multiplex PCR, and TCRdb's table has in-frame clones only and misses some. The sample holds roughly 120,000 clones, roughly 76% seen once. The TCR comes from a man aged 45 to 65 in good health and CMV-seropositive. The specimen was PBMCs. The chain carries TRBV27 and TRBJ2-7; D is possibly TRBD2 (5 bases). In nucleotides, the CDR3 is TGTGCCAGCAGTTTAAGAAGAGGGAACTCCTACGAGCAGTACTTC. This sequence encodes CASSLRRGNSYEQYF.